The present T cell receptor beta chain was sequenced within a study of blood T cell repertoires in COVID-19. Assay used: immunoSEQ multiplex PCR; TCRdb lists only in-frame clones, some missing. The sample carries about 130,000 clones, about four fifths recorded once. The sequenced sample was peripheral blood. The TCR comes from a man in his forties with active or convalescent COVID-19.

The CDR3: CASSVSRAGGYTF. The DNA for the CDR3 is TGTGCCAGCAGCGTATCGAGGGCAGGAGGCTACACCTTC. The rearrangement links TRBV9 to TRBJ1-2, with D unclear. V was pared by 1 base and J by 8 bases, with 12 bases between. CDR3 length: 13 amino acids. Germline V gene sequence: CDR1 SGDLS, CDR2 YYNGEE.